These T cell receptor beta chains were read from a single sample in a study of OX40 agonist ivuxolimab in advanced cancers. Assay: immunoSEQ multiplex PCR; the TCRdb copy retains only in-frame clones and omits some. This sample carries about 93,000 clones, approximately 94% of them seen once, and the ten largest clones take around 2.5%. The input for sequencing was CD4+ or CD8+ T cells sorted from blood, taken in a trial of the OX40 agonist ivuxolimab. These TCRs come from an adult with an advanced solid tumor such as melanoma, head and neck, liver or kidney cancer. Each CDR3 is given with its conserved first and last residue. Fields, in order: J gene, clone size, V gene, D gene, CDR3 protein, CDR3 DNA. D genes are given only for firm matches. Not all rows give a size; the values are once, few, many and, for expanded clones, a class.

J: TRBJ2-7; size: .; V: TRBV15; D: .; CDR3: CATSRESRPYEQYF; DNA: TGTGCCACCAGCAGAGAAAGCAGACCCTACGAGCAGTACTTC
J: TRBJ2-2; size: .; V: TRBV5-1; D: TRBD2; CDR3: CASSVAGVANTGELFF; DNA: TGCGCCAGCAGTGTAGCGGGGGTAGCGAACACCGGGGAGCTGTTTTTT
J: TRBJ1-6; size: few; V: TRBV6-5; D: .; CDR3: CASMLRGIVNSPLHF; DNA: TGTGCCAGTATGCTCAGGGGTATAGTTAATTCACCCCTCCACTTT
J: TRBJ1-1; size: .; V: TRBV19; D: .; CDR3: CASSIAGDPNTEAFF; DNA: TGTGCCAGTAGTATAGCAGGGGACCCGAACACTGAAGCTTTCTTT
J: TRBJ1-2; size: .; V: TRBV6-4; D: TRBD1; CDR3: CASSAGTGPNYGYTF; DNA: TGTGCCAGCAGTGCCGGGACAGGCCCTAACTATGGCTACACCTTC
J: TRBJ1-5; size: .; V: TRBV2; D: TRBD1; CDR3: CASRVTGESNQPQHF; DNA: TGTGCCAGCAGAGTGACAGGGGAGAGCAATCAGCCCCAGCATTTT
J: TRBJ1-2; size: .; V: TRBV5-4; D: .; CDR3: CASSLEGVTYGYTF; DNA: TGTGCCAGCAGCTTGGAAGGAGTTACGTATGGCTACACCTTC
J: TRBJ1-6; size: .; V: TRBV4-3; D: .; CDR3: CASSQDTPTSSYNSPLHF; DNA: TGCGCCAGCAGCCAAGATACCCCGACGAGCTCCTATAATTCACCCCTCCACTTT
J: TRBJ2-1; size: .; V: TRBV27; D: TRBD2; CDR3: CASFSGRVHEQFF; DNA: TGTGCCAGCTTCAGCGGGAGGGTCCATGAGCAGTTCTTC
J: TRBJ2-7; size: .; V: TRBV7-8; D: TRBD1; CDR3: CASSLFPLQGAVYEQYF; DNA: TGTGCCAGCAGCTTATTCCCCTTGCAGGGGGCTGTTTACGAGCAGTACTTC
J: TRBJ2-3; size: .; V: TRBV28; D: TRBD2; CDR3: CASSHRLRREQTDTQYF; DNA: TGTGCCAGCAGTCACCGTTTACGGCGGGAGCAGACAGATACGCAGTATTTT
J: TRBJ1-1; size: .; V: TRBV27; D: .; CDR3: CASSLARVTEAFF; DNA: TGTGCCAGCAGTTTGGCGAGGGTTACTGAAGCTTTCTTT
J: TRBJ2-7; size: once; V: TRBV28; D: TRBD2; CDR3: CASSPLAGGLLHEQYF; DNA: TGTGCCAGCAGTCCTCTAGCGGGAGGCCTCCTCCACGAGCAGTACTTC
J: TRBJ2-5; size: .; V: TRBV10-1; D: .; CDR3: CASRTWGEVGYF; DNA: TGCGCCAGCAGAACCTGGGGTGAGGTTGGGTACTTC
J: TRBJ1-4; size: .; V: TRBV5-8; D: .; CDR3: CASSLDTRAGATNEKLFF; DNA: TGTGCCAGCAGCTTGGATACTCGGGCGGGAGCAACTAATGAAAAACTGTTTTTT
J: TRBJ2-3; size: .; V: TRBV2; D: TRBD1; CDR3: CASSERGTATDTQYF; DNA: TGTGCCAGCAGTGAAAGAGGGACAGCCACAGATACGCAGTATTTT
J: TRBJ2-2; size: .; V: TRBV29-1; D: TRBD1; CDR3: CSAFGGQGVTGELFF; DNA: TGCAGCGCCTTCGGTGGACAGGGGGTAACCGGGGAGCTGTTTTTT